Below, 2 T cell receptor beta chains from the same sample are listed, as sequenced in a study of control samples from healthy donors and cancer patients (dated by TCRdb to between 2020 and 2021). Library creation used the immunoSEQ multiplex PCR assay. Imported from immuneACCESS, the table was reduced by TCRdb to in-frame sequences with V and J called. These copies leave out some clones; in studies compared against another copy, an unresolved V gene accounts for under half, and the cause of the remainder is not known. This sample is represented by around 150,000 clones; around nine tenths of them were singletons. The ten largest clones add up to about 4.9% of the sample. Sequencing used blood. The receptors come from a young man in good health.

CDR3 protein: CASRTGTNEQFF. DNA for the CDR3: TGTGCCAGCAGGACAGGGACCAATGAGCAGTTCTTC. This chain links TRBV6-6 with TRBJ2-1, with 7 bases matching TRBD1. V lost 6 bases, J lost 6 bases, and 2 bases stayed unmatched. The V gene's germline CDR1 is MNHNY and CDR2 SVGAGI (reference sequence). The CDR3 spans 12 residues.

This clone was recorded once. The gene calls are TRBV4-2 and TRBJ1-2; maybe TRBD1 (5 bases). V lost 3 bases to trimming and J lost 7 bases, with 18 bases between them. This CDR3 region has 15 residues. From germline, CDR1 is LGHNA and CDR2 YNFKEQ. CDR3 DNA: TGTGCCAGCAGCCAGGCCCCAGGGAACTTGGGTGGCTACACCTTC. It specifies CASSQAPGNLGGYTF.